These T cell receptor beta chains were read from a single sample in a study of T cell changes during pregnancy in multiple sclerosis. Data came from immunoSEQ multiplex PCR; TCRdb stores just in-frame clones and leaves some out. This table has tens of thousands of clones, about 93% appearing once. The specimen was CD8+ T cells from peripheral blood mononuclear cells, collected after pregnancy. The receptors originated from a female donor with multiple sclerosis, enrolled in a pregnancy study. Each CDR3 is given with its conserved first and last residue. A D gene is named only where the DNA matches it firmly. Clone size is stated in some rows and not others, as once, few, many or a class when expanded.

once	TRBV4-2	-	TRBJ1-1	TGTGCCAGCAGCCCGGGGCCAGGGGCGGACCCCCTGGAAGCTTTCTTT	CASSPGPGADPLEAFF
-	TRBV27	-	TRBJ2-3	TGTGCCAGCAGTTTATCTCCCTTTAGCACAGATACGCAGTATTTT	CASSLSPFSTDTQYF
-	TRBV5-5	TRBD2	TRBJ2-1	TGTGCCAGCAGCTTGCGTTGGACTAGCGGGCCCCCGGCCGGCAATGAGCAGTTCTTC	CASSLRWTSGPPAGNEQFF
once	TRBV6-5	TRBD1	TRBJ1-1	TGTGCCAGCAGTTACTCGCCAGGGGGTGAGAACACTGAAGCTTTCTTT	CASSYSPGGENTEAFF
-	TRBV6-1	-	TRBJ2-7	TGTGCCAGCAGTGAAATCGGGTCCTCCTACGAGCAGTACTTC	CASSEIGSSYEQYF
-	TRBV11-3	-	TRBJ2-1	TGTGCCAGCAGCGGCCGGGCGGGAAGCTCCTACAATGAGCAGTTCTTC	CASSGRAGSSYNEQFF
-	TRBV4-2	TRBD2	TRBJ2-7	TGTGCCAGCAGCCAGGACAGACTAGCGGGGGGGAGCGAGCAGTACTTC	CASSQDRLAGGSEQYF
-	TRBV9	TRBD1	TRBJ1-1	TGTGCCAGCAGCCTGGGGGCAGGGGGGAAAACTGAAGCTTTCTTT	CASSLGAGGKTEAFF
-	TRBV29-1	TRBD2	TRBJ2-1	TGCAGCGTTGAAGGAATAACTAGCGGGGAATACAATGAGCAGTTCTTC	CSVEGITSGEYNEQFF
once	TRBV27	-	TRBJ2-2	TGTGCCAGCAGTTTATTCCAGGGAGGCACCGGGGAGCTGTTTTTT	CASSLFQGGTGELFF
-	TRBV19	TRBD1	TRBJ1-5	TGTGCCGTCTATGGGACAGGGGGTCAGCCCCAGCATTTT	CAVYGTGGQPQHF
-	TRBV18	TRBD1	TRBJ2-6	TGTGCCAGCCCGGACAGGGACAGGGGAGCCGGGGCCAACGTCCTGACTTTC	CASPDRDRGAGANVLTF
-	TRBV6-1	TRBD1	TRBJ1-5	TGTGCCAGCAGTCTACAGGGGTTCAGCAATCAGCCCCAGCATTTT	CASSLQGFSNQPQHF
once	TRBV29-1	TRBD2	TRBJ2-1	TGCAGCGTTGTGGGGCTAGCGGGGTGGAGCTCCTACAATGAGCAGTTCTTC	CSVVGLAGWSSYNEQFF
-	TRBV5-1	-	TRBJ1-4	TGCGCCAGCAGCCCCTCGGCGGGCCGCGGTGAAAAACTGTTTTTT	CASSPSAGRGEKLFF
-	TRBV27	-	TRBJ2-1	TGTGCCAGCACCCTTTACAATGAGCAGTTCTTC	CASTLYNEQFF
-	TRBV27	-	TRBJ1-5	TGTGCCAGCAGTTCGAGGGAGTATAGGACGGCCGATAATCAGCCCCAGCATTTT	CASSSREYRTADNQPQHF
-	TRBV15	TRBD1	TRBJ2-2	TGTGCCACCAGCGTCGACAGGGGGGGATCAGCCGGGGAGCTGTTTTTT	CATSVDRGGSAGELFF
-	TRBV27	-	TRBJ1-5	TGTGCCAGCAGTTTGGGCCGGGGTGATCAGCCCCAGCATTTT	CASSLGRGDQPQHF
-	TRBV6-4	TRBD1	TRBJ2-3	TGTGCCAGCAGTTGGACAGGGGTCACAGATACGCAGTATTTT	CASSWTGVTDTQYF
-	TRBV7-9	-	TRBJ2-3	TGTGCCAGCAGCTTAAGGGACATACTCACAGATACGCAGTATTTT	CASSLRDILTDTQYF
-	TRBV29-1	-	TRBJ2-1	TGCGGGGGGATCGCCTACAATGAGCAGTTCTTC	CGGIAYNEQFF
-	TRBV15	TRBD1	TRBJ1-5	TGTGCCACCAGCATAGACAGGGGGCATAATCAGCCCCAGCATTTT	CATSIDRGHNQPQHF
-	TRBV4-3	-	TRBJ2-1	TGCGCCAGCAGCCAACAAATCTGGGCAAGTGAGCAGTTCTTC	CASSQQIWASEQFF
once	TRBV7-9	TRBD1	TRBJ2-2	TGTGCCAGCAGCTCCCGGGACAGGGCCTCCGGGGAGCTGTTTTTT	CASSSRDRASGELFF
-	TRBV29-1	-	TRBJ1-1	TGCAGCGTTGAGGGGCCCCAAGTGGACACTGAAGCTTTCTTT	CSVEGPQVDTEAFF
-	TRBV27	-	TRBJ2-1	TGTGCCAGCAGTTTCGGGAGTGGCTCCTACAATGAGCAGTTCTTC	CASSFGSGSYNEQFF
-	TRBV13	TRBD1	TRBJ1-4	TGTGCCAGCAGCTTATGGGGGACAGGTTCTAATGAAAAACTGTTTTTT	CASSLWGTGSNEKLFF
once	TRBV27	TRBD2	TRBJ2-1	TGTGCCAGCAGTTCACTAGCGGGTCCCTACAATGAGCAGTTCTTC	CASSSLAGPYNEQFF
-	TRBV4-2	TRBD1	TRBJ1-2	TGTGCCAGCAGCCCCAGGACAGGGGGTGAATCAACCTATGGCTACACCTTC	CASSPRTGGESTYGYTF
-	TRBV7-9	TRBD1	TRBJ2-7	TGTGCCAGCAGCTCAGCGGACAGGGAGGCCCTCTACGAGCAGTACTTC	CASSSADREALYEQYF
-	TRBV6-1	-	TRBJ1-3	TGTGCCAGCAGTGAATGGGGCATGTACTCTGGAAACACCATATATTTT	CASSEWGMYSGNTIYF
once	TRBV7-9	-	TRBJ1-3	TGTGCCCAAGGGGATGGCTCTGGAAACACCATATATTTT	CAQGDGSGNTIYF